These T cell receptor beta chains were read from a single sample in a study of OX40 agonist ivuxolimab in advanced cancers. Sequenced by immunoSEQ multiplex PCR; TCRdb stores in-frame clones only, minus some. The sample yields about 17,000 clones, roughly 73% seen once. The sample here was CD4+ or CD8+ T cells sorted from blood, taken in a trial of the OX40 agonist ivuxolimab. These receptors all come from an adult with an advanced solid tumor such as melanoma, head and neck, liver or kidney cancer. Each CDR3 is given with its conserved first and last residue. Fields, in order: J gene, clone size, V gene, D gene, CDR3 protein, CDR3 DNA. The D gene is left open where the match is weak. Size values are once, few and many counts, or a class for expanded clones, and some rows have none.

j_call: TRBJ1-2; clone_size: .; v_call: TRBV4-1; d_call: .; cdr3_aa: CASSQGGSYGYTF; cdr3_nt: TGCGCCAGCAGCCAAGGCGGTTCTTATGGCTACACCTTC
j_call: TRBJ2-6; clone_size: few; v_call: TRBV6-5; d_call: .; cdr3_aa: CASSYSEDSGANVLTF; cdr3_nt: TGTGCCAGCAGTTACTCGGAGGACTCTGGGGCCAACGTCCTGACTTTC
j_call: TRBJ2-7; clone_size: medium-sized; v_call: TRBV28; d_call: TRBD2; cdr3_aa: CASSSGLAVLSYEQYF; cdr3_nt: TGTGCCAGCAGTTCAGGACTAGCGGTACTATCCTACGAGCAGTACTTC
j_call: TRBJ1-1; clone_size: .; v_call: TRBV11-3; d_call: .; cdr3_aa: CASSYRVNTEAFF; cdr3_nt: TGTGCCAGCAGCTACAGGGTTAACACTGAAGCTTTCTTT
j_call: TRBJ1-6; clone_size: .; v_call: TRBV2; d_call: .; cdr3_aa: CASSLDRPAYNSPLHF; cdr3_nt: TGTGCCAGCAGTCTAGACAGGCCTGCTTATAATTCACCCCTCCACTTT
j_call: TRBJ2-2; clone_size: .; v_call: TRBV11-3; d_call: .; cdr3_aa: CASSLLGASTGELFF; cdr3_nt: TGTGCCAGCAGCCTCTTGGGGGCCAGCACCGGGGAGCTGTTTTTT
j_call: TRBJ2-3; clone_size: .; v_call: TRBV4-1; d_call: .; cdr3_aa: CASSQDTSPSPYTDTQYF; cdr3_nt: TGCGCCAGCAGCCAAGATACTTCCCCTAGCCCCTACACAGATACGCAGTATTTT
j_call: TRBJ2-1; clone_size: .; v_call: TRBV27; d_call: TRBD1; cdr3_aa: CASSAEGQALNEQFF; cdr3_nt: TGTGCCAGCAGTGCCGAGGGACAGGCCCTCAATGAGCAGTTCTTC
j_call: TRBJ1-2; clone_size: .; v_call: TRBV28; d_call: TRBD1; cdr3_aa: CASSSGQGGYGYTF; cdr3_nt: TGTGCCAGCAGTTCGGGACAGGGCGGCTATGGCTACACCTTC
j_call: TRBJ2-3; clone_size: .; v_call: TRBV5-4; d_call: TRBD2; cdr3_aa: CASSRRGGASDTQYF; cdr3_nt: TGTGCCAGCAGCCGCCGCGGGGGGGCCTCAGATACGCAGTATTTT
j_call: TRBJ2-1; clone_size: .; v_call: TRBV7-6; d_call: TRBD1; cdr3_aa: CASSLEPGGGYNEQFF; cdr3_nt: TGTGCCAGCAGCTTAGAACCAGGGGGCGGCTACAATGAGCAGTTCTTC
j_call: TRBJ2-7; clone_size: .; v_call: TRBV6-6; d_call: .; cdr3_aa: CASSYSSGDEQYF; cdr3_nt: TGTGCCAGCAGTTACTCCTCGGGTGACGAGCAGTACTTC
j_call: TRBJ2-1; clone_size: .; v_call: TRBV7-9; d_call: .; cdr3_aa: CASSLGVGSYNEQFF; cdr3_nt: TGTGCCAGCAGCTTAGGGGTGGGGTCCTACAATGAGCAGTTCTTC
j_call: TRBJ2-7; clone_size: .; v_call: TRBV27; d_call: .; cdr3_aa: CASSSASPFGGYEQYF; cdr3_nt: TGTGCCAGCAGTTCCGCCTCCCCTTTCGGGGGCTACGAGCAGTACTTC
j_call: TRBJ2-7; clone_size: .; v_call: TRBV2; d_call: TRBD2; cdr3_aa: CASSAVRAGGSYEQYF; cdr3_nt: TGTGCCAGCAGCGCCGTGCGTGCGGGGGGCTCCTACGAGCAGTACTTC
j_call: TRBJ1-4; clone_size: large; v_call: TRBV13; d_call: .; cdr3_aa: CASSLDGGATNEKLFF; cdr3_nt: TGTGCCAGCAGCTTAGATGGGGGGGCAACTAATGAAAAACTGTTTTTT
j_call: TRBJ1-2; clone_size: .; v_call: TRBV5-6; d_call: .; cdr3_aa: CASSLRRAGDLSYYGYTF; cdr3_nt: TGTGCCAGCAGCTTACGCCGGGCAGGGGACCTAAGCTACTATGGCTACACCTTC
j_call: TRBJ2-5; clone_size: .; v_call: TRBV7-9; d_call: TRBD2; cdr3_aa: CASSPPTSGGARETQYF; cdr3_nt: TGTGCCAGCAGCCCCCCGACTAGCGGGGGGGCCAGGGAGACCCAGTACTTC
j_call: TRBJ2-7; clone_size: .; v_call: TRBV6-1; d_call: TRBD2; cdr3_aa: CASGVLAGGHEQYF; cdr3_nt: TGTGCCAGCGGGGTCCTAGCGGGAGGCCACGAGCAGTACTTC
j_call: TRBJ1-5; clone_size: medium-sized; v_call: TRBV19; d_call: .; cdr3_aa: CASWQGFNQPQHF; cdr3_nt: TGTGCCAGTTGGCAGGGATTCAATCAGCCCCAGCATTTT
j_call: TRBJ2-1; clone_size: once; v_call: TRBV7-8; d_call: .; cdr3_aa: CASSLVEKTLSSYNEQFF; cdr3_nt: TGTGCCAGCAGCTTAGTAGAGAAGACCCTCAGCTCCTACAATGAGCAGTTCTTC
j_call: TRBJ2-1; clone_size: .; v_call: TRBV13; d_call: TRBD1; cdr3_aa: CASTSQGGSYNEQFF; cdr3_nt: TGTGCCAGCACCTCACAGGGGGGCTCCTACAATGAGCAGTTCTTC